These 27 T cell receptor beta chains share one sample of origin, sequenced in a study of a mutant IDH1 vaccine in newly diagnosed glioma. This table comes from immunoSEQ multiplex PCR, and its TCRdb copy is limited to in-frame clones, with some not included. The sample carries 24,000 or so clones, less than 90% recorded once. Regarding time point: week 47, end of study. Each dose of the vaccine consisted of 300 ug of mutant IDH1 20-mer peptide, with topical imiquimod. These receptors' antigens are unknown. The sequences come from PBMCs, collected from a glioma patient whose treatment included an IDH1 peptide vaccine. The receptors here all came from a man aged 35 to 55 with glioma.

The rearrangement links TRBV11-3 to TRBJ1-2; TRBD1 might be the D (5 bases). Trimming took off 5 bases at V and 13 bases at J, with 17 bases between the two ends. Germline values: CDR1 SGHNT, CDR2 YENEEA. The CDR3 has 12 amino acids. CDR3 protein: CASSVGEAALTF. The CDR3 nucleotides read TGTGCCAGCAGCGTGGGGGAGGCGGCCCTCACCTTC.

This clone has just one count. The gene calls are TRBV6-1 and TRBJ2-2; the D is unclear. The CDR3 is 13 amino acids. V was shortened by 6 bases and J by 5 bases, with 10 bases between the two germline ends. The V gene's germline CDR1 is MNHNS and CDR2 SASEGT. The CDR3 protein is CASSGSTTGELFF. CDR3 nucleotides: TGTGCCAGCAGCGGAAGTACTACCGGGGAGCTGTTTTTT.

The V and J genes are TRBV7-2 and TRBJ2-7; 9 bases agree with TRBD2. CDR3 size: 15 residues. Germline CDR1 and CDR2: SGHTA and FQGNSA. Trimming cost V 5 bases and J 1 base; bases outside gene matches: 6. The CDR3 DNA sequence: TGTGCCAGCAGCGCCAGACTAGCGGAGTCCTACGAGCAGTACTTC. This codes for CASSARLAESYEQYF.

The chain has TRBV7-3 and TRBJ2-7; 10 nucleotides line up with TRBD2. Germline V gives CDR1 SGHTA, CDR2 FQGTGA. The CDR3 consists of 13 residues. Trimming removed 5 bases from V and 4 bases from J; junction bases left unmatched: 2. The CDR3 region is CASSPSGSYEQYF. The CDR3, as DNA: TGTGCCAGCAGCCCTAGCGGGAGTTACGAGCAGTACTTC.

The V call is TRBV6-1, the J call TRBJ2-6, with a weak D call TRBD2 (5 bases). The V end lost 4 bases, the J end lost 0 bases, and 13 bases lay between the germline ends. Germline CDR1 MNHNS, CDR2 SASEGT. The CDR3 spans 17 residues. The CDR3: CASSGGLLGSGANVLTF. The CDR3 DNA is TGTGCCAGCAGTGGTGGACTCCTTGGCTCTGGGGCCAACGTCCTGACTTTC.

The V and J genes are TRBV6-5 and TRBJ2-7; 11 bases are a match to TRBD1. V lost 6 bases to trimming and J lost 4 bases; unmatched junction nucleotides: 5. Looked up from germline, CDR1 is MNHEY and CDR2 is SVGAGI. CDR3 length equals 14 residues. CDR3 protein: CASRWGQGVYEQYF. CDR3 sequence (DNA): TGTGCCAGCAGATGGGGACAGGGGGTATACGAGCAGTACTTC.

This clone has just a few counts. This chain connects TRBV7-7 to TRBJ2-2; TRBD1 or TRBD2 may be the D gene (6 bases each). Looked up from germline, CDR1 is SSHAT and CDR2 is FNYEAQ (reference sequence). Trimming took 2 bases from V and 4 from J, leaving 14 bases between them. The CDR3 runs to 16 residues. The DNA of the CDR3 is TGTGCCAGCAGCTTAACGGGGGCTGGCGGCACCGGGGAGCTGTTTTTT. Protein sequence: CASSLTGAGGTGELFF.

The V and J genes are TRBV9 and TRBJ2-1, with TRBD2 matching 11 bases. The CDR3 length is 18 residues. The germline V gene encodes CDR1 SGDLS and CDR2 YYNGEE. The J segment lost 1 base and the V segment lost 0 bases, leaving 6 bases of the junction unmatched. The CDR3: CASSVVPTSGRSYNEQFF. CDR3 coding DNA: TGTGCCAGCAGCGTAGTTCCTACTAGCGGGAGATCCTACAATGAGCAGTTCTTC.

The chain carries TRBV27 and TRBJ1-5, with D tentatively TRBD1 (6 bases). Germline V gives CDR1 MNHEY, CDR2 SMNVEV (reference sequence). The CDR3 spans 14 residues. V was cut by 0 bases and J by 5 bases, with 8 bases left in between. CDR3 DNA sequence: TGTGCCAGCAGTTTATCCCACAGGGATCAGCCCCAGCATTTT. It specifies CASSLSHRDQPQHF.

The V and J genes are TRBV7-2 and TRBJ2-7, with 13 bases matching TRBD2. The V gene's germline CDR1 is SGHTA and CDR2 FQGNSA. CDR3 size: 15 residues. The V gene end was trimmed by 5 bases and the J gene end by 7 bases; junction bases not matched to a gene: 8. The DNA for the CDR3 is TGTGCCAGCAGCGTCGGACTAGCGGGAGTTGGGGAGCAGTACTTC. Amino acid sequence: CASSVGLAGVGEQYF.

The chain joins TRBV5-1 to TRBJ1-5; possibly TRBD1 for D (5 bases). The CDR3 loop spans 15 amino acids. V lost 4 bases and J 6 bases, leaving 17 bases between the germline ends. The germline V gene encodes CDR1 SGHRS and CDR2 YFSETQ. This chain's CDR3 is CASSRSGTGGQPQHF. CDR3 coding DNA: TGCGCCAGCAGCCGATCAGGGACTGGGGGTCAGCCCCAGCATTTT.

This clone appeared a single time. The chain uses TRBV7-3 and TRBJ1-1, with no clear D. The CDR3 spans 15 residues. The V gene lost 0 bases and the J gene lost 5 bases, with 13 bases spanning the gap. Germline CDR1 and CDR2: SGHTA and FQGTGA. The CDR3 DNA is TGTGCCAGCAGCTTAACCCCGGCCGGGGAAACTGAAGCTTTCTTT. Protein: CASSLTPAGETEAFF.

This clone was seen a single time. The CDR3 DNA follows: TGCGCCAGCAGCTTGGGGACGGCAGCTAACTATGGCTACACCTTC. This encodes CASSLGTAANYGYTF. The genes are TRBV5-1 and TRBJ1-2; no firm D call. The length of the CDR3 is 15 residues. Looked up from germline, CDR1 is SGHRS and CDR2 is YFSETQ. The V and J ends lost 0 bases and 0 bases respectively, with 9 bases between them. The full variable domain, completed using reference TRBV5-1 and TRBJ1-2, is KAGVTQTPRYLIKTRGQQVTLSCSPISGHRSVSWYQQTPGQGLQFLFEYFSETQRNKGNFPGRFSGRQFSNSRSEMNVSTLELGDSALYLCASSLGTAANYGYTFGSGTRLTVV.

V gene TRBV7-2 combines with J gene TRBJ1-1; TRBD1 might be the D (5 bases). V was clipped by 1 base and J by 8 bases, with 11 bases between them. CDR1 and CDR2 (germline): SGHTA, FQGNSA. This CDR3 contains 13 residues. The CDR3 region is CASSLDAGTEAFF. CDR3 sequence (DNA): TGTGCCAGCAGCTTAGACGCCGGGACGGAAGCTTTCTTT.

The rearrangement links TRBV18 to TRBJ1-1, with D perhaps matching TRBD1 (5 bases). Germline V gene data show CDR1 as KGHSH and CDR2 as LQKENI. The ends were cut back, 0 bases at V and 2 bases at J, with 10 bases in the middle. The CDR3 runs to 15 residues. CDR3 residues: CASSPPPGRNTEAFF. The CDR3 region has the DNA TGTGCCAGCTCACCACCCCCAGGGAGAAACACTGAAGCTTTCTTT.

This chain joins TRBV13 and TRBJ2-2, with 9 bases aligning to TRBD2. Germline lookup yields CDR1 PRHDT and CDR2 FYEKMQ (reference sequence). J gave up 1 base and V 5 bases, and 2 bases lay outside the gene matches. This CDR3 spans 15 amino acids. The chain's CDR3 is CASSVAGVNTGELFF. CDR3 bases: TGTGCCAGCAGCGTAGCGGGAGTGAACACCGGGGAGCTGTTTTTT.

This chain links TRBV14 with TRBJ2-7; 9 positions agree with TRBD1. This CDR3 spans 15 amino acids. Germline assignment: CDR1 SGHDN and CDR2 FVKESK. Germline trimming cut 3 bases from V and 3 bases from J; bases unmatched to any gene: 6. This CDR3 reads CASSHGTGTRYEQYF. The CDR3 DNA reads TGTGCCAGCAGCCATGGGACAGGGACCCGCTACGAGCAGTACTTC. The full variable domain, its missing parts supplied by reference TRBV14 and TRBJ2-7, is EAGVTQFPSHSVIEKGQTVTLRCDPISGHDNLYWYRRVMGKEIKFLLHFVKESKQDESGMPNNRFLAERTGGTYSTLKVQPAELEDSGVYFCASSHGTGTRYEQYFGPGTRLTVT.

V is TRBV4-1 and J is TRBJ1-4; the D is unclear. The CDR3 totals 13 residues. Germline CDR1 reads MGHRA; CDR2 reads YSYEKL. Trimming cost V 4 bases and J 8 bases, with 11 bases left between them. In nucleotides, the CDR3 is TGCGCCAGCAGCCCCGTATTAGGGGAAAAACTGTTTTTT. Translated: CASSPVLGEKLFF.

This chain connects TRBV9 to TRBJ1-3, with D possibly being TRBD1 (5 bases). V lost 7 bases, J lost 1 base, and 6 bases lay in between. The CDR3 is made up of 12 amino acids. Looked up from germline, CDR1 is SGDLS and CDR2 is YYNGEE. The DNA for the CDR3 is TGTGCCAGCGGGGGGTCTGGAAACACCATATATTTT. This codes for CASGGSGNTIYF.

The chain uses TRBV7-3 and TRBJ1-3, with TRBD1 matching over 7 bases. The germline V gene has CDR1 SGHTA and CDR2 FQGTGA. The trim removed 5 bases at V and 1 base at J, leaving 2 bases unmatched. The CDR3 is 14 amino acids. The CDR3 loop reads CASSPTGSGNTIYF. The CDR3 DNA is TGTGCCAGCAGCCCGACAGGGTCTGGAAACACCATATATTTT.

V usage is TRBV14 and J usage is TRBJ2-2; a weak D match, TRBD2 (5 bases). V lost 0 bases to trimming and J lost 6 bases, with 17 bases between them. This CDR3 spans 17 amino acids. Germline V gene lookup returns CDR1 SGHDN and CDR2 FVKESK. DNA of the CDR3: TGTGCCAGCAGCCAAGATGAAGTAGCGAGTTCACCCGGGGAGCTGTTTTTT. The encoded protein is CASSQDEVASSPGELFF. The full variable domain, its missing parts supplied by reference TRBV14 and TRBJ2-2, is EAGVTQFPSHSVIEKGQTVTLRCDPISGHDNLYWYRRVMGKEIKFLLHFVKESKQDESGMPNNRFLAERTGGTYSTLKVQPAELEDSGVYFCASSQDEVASSPGELFFGEGSRLTVL.

V usage is TRBV13 and J usage is TRBJ2-7, with TRBD2 as a possible D gene (6 bases). Trimming cost V 6 bases and J 3 bases, with 18 bases left between them. CDR1 and CDR2 (germline): PRHDT, FYEKMQ (reference sequence). The CDR3 extends over 15 amino acids. The CDR3 reads CASRNKAGMNYEQYF. The CDR3 nucleotides read TGTGCCAGCAGGAATAAGGCGGGGATGAACTACGAGCAGTACTTC.

V gene TRBV5-4 combines with J gene TRBJ2-7; a weak D match, TRBD1 (6 bases). The germline V gene encodes CDR1 SGHNT and CDR2 YYREEE (reference sequence). CDR3 size: 16 residues. V was pared by 4 bases and J by 1 base, with 18 bases between. The CDR3 nucleotides read TGTGCCAGCAGCCCGGGGCTCTCGGACAGTTCCTACGAGCAGTACTTC. Amino acids: CASSPGLSDSSYEQYF. Filled out from reference TRBV5-4 and TRBJ2-7, the complete variable domain reads ETGVTQSPTHLIKTRGQQVTLRCSSQSGHNTVSWYQQALGQGPQFIFQYYREEENGRGNFPPRFSGLQFPNYSSELNVNALELDDSALYLCASSPGLSDSSYEQYFGPGTRLTVT.

This chain links TRBV10-3 with TRBJ2-1; D call uncertain. The V end was cut by 5 bases, the J end by 0 bases, with 17 bases between. Looked up from germline, CDR1 is ENHRY and CDR2 is SYGVKD. This CDR3 is 17 amino acids long. The CDR3 spells CAISSTLLRSSYNEQFF. CDR3 coding DNA: TGTGCCATCAGTTCGACCCTCCTCCGGAGCTCCTACAATGAGCAGTTCTTC.

The rearrangement joins TRBV14 to TRBJ1-1, with TRBD1 as a possible D gene (5 bases). This CDR3 is 13 amino acids long. Trimming cost V 2 bases and J 3 bases, with 7 bases left between them. Germline CDR1 reads SGHDN; CDR2 reads FVKESK. DNA for the CDR3: TGTGCCAGCAGCCAACAGGGTGACACTGAAGCTTTCTTT. It specifies CASSQQGDTEAFF. The complete variable domain, with remaining parts taken from reference TRBV14 and TRBJ1-1, reads EAGVTQFPSHSVIEKGQTVTLRCDPISGHDNLYWYRRVMGKEIKFLLHFVKESKQDESGMPNNRFLAERTGGTYSTLKVQPAELEDSGVYFCASSQQGDTEAFFGQGTRLTVV.

This chain uses TRBV2 with TRBJ1-2; 7 bases match TRBD1. This CDR3 is 12 amino acids long. The germline V gene encodes CDR1 SNHLY and CDR2 FYNNEI. V shed 9 bases and J 6 bases; nucleotides not matched to a gene: 7. The DNA of the CDR3 is TGTGCCAGGGAGGGACAGCGAGATGGCTACACCTTC. This sequence encodes CAREGQRDGYTF.

V is TRBV7-2 and J is TRBJ2-1; TRBD1 or TRBD2 may be the D gene (5 bases each). This CDR3 spans 15 amino acids. The germline CDR1 and CDR2 sequences are SGHTA and FQGNSA. Trimming removed 5 bases from V and 6 bases from J, with 17 bases in between. The CDR3 loop is CASSERGPMFNEQFF. In DNA, the CDR3 is TGTGCCAGCAGCGAAAGGGGACCTATGTTCAATGAGCAGTTCTTC. Supplemented by reference TRBV7-2 and TRBJ2-1, the full variable domain reads GAGVSQSPSNKVTEKGKDVELRCDPISGHTALYWYRQSLGQGLEFLIYFQGNSAPDKSGLPSDRFSAERTGGSVSTLTIQRTQQEDSAVYLCASSERGPMFNEQFFGPGTRLTVL.